The clone carrying this TCR beta chain was seen repeatedly, ten times or more. Its antigen is currently unknown. Individually, cDNA molecules had unique molecular identifiers attached to them. A single record per CDR3 protein comes from TCRdb applying MiXCR to the 5' RACE reads. This sample carries tens of thousands of distinct CDR3 sequences, 10% to 15% of them seen once, and the ten largest clones take 5% to 8%. The V gene lost 6 bases and the J gene lost 3 bases, with 9 bases spanning the gap. Germline V CDR1 and CDR2: MNHEY, SMNVEV (reference sequence). This CDR3 is 13 amino acids long. The data were taken from a study of early T cells in non-severe SARS-CoV-2 infection. Turning to the study itself: Chains were unpaired, as sequencing was done on bulk RNA from unsorted whole blood. Study results and limitations: Reliance on VDJdb matching favored anti-spike CD8 responses; private and CD4 specificities were missed.

The sample was whole blood. The V call is TRBV27, the J call TRBJ1-5, with unresolved D. The receptor comes from an adult who was a healthcare worker with PCR-confirmed SARS-CoV-2 infection or an uninfected control (not recorded which). CDR3 bases: TGTGCCAGCAGGCAAACCCCCAATCAGCCCCAGCATTTT. It yields the protein CASRQTPNQPQHF.